One and the same sample provided the 27 T cell receptor beta chains below, sequenced in a study of blood T cell repertoires in COVID-19. Sequencing was performed with immunoSEQ multiplex PCR; in TCRdb, only in-frame clones are kept and a portion is missing. The repertoire includes hundreds of thousands of clones, approximately 80% of them detected once, and around 9.3% sits in the top ten. The specimen sequenced was peripheral blood. These receptors all stem from a woman of 80 years or more with acute or convalescent COVID-19.

The V call is TRBV7-9, the J call TRBJ1-1, with D possibly matching TRBD1 (5 bases). There are 14 residues in the CDR3. V lost 3 bases, J lost 5 bases, and 13 bases lay in between. The germline CDR1 and CDR2 sequences are SEHNR and FQNEAQ (reference sequence). CDR3 in DNA: TGTGCCAGCAGCTTGGGAGGGGAGAGTACTGAAGCTTTCTTT. This translates into CASSLGGESTEAFF.

The chain recombines TRBV13 with TRBJ1-2; D not resolved. Trimming shortened V by 2 bases and J by 5 bases, and 12 bases separated the two germline ends. CDR1 PRHDT and CDR2 FYEKMQ come from the germline V gene (reference sequence). There are 14 residues in the CDR3. This chain's CDR3 is CASSLRGSEYGYTF. The CDR3 coding sequence is TGTGCCAGCAGCTTACGTGGCAGCGAATATGGCTACACCTTC.

J is TRBJ1-2 and V is TRBV15; no reliable D call. The V end lost 5 bases, the J end lost 14 bases, and 18 bases lay between the germline ends. The CDR3 runs to 12 residues. From germline, CDR1 is LNHNV and CDR2 YYDKDF (reference sequence). The CDR3 nucleotides read TGTGCCACCAGCTGGGGAGCCATGGTGTATACCTTC. Translation gives CATSWGAMVYTF.

The chain uses TRBV28 and TRBJ1-1; possible D gene TRBD1, 6 bases. CDR1 is MDHEN, CDR2 SYDVKM, per germline. The CDR3 loop spans 15 amino acids. The germline V and J ends were trimmed by 2 bases and 5 bases, with 15 bases remaining between them. The CDR3 coding sequence is TGTGCCAGCAGTTTAACAGCGGGGGGCCGGACTGAAGCTTTCTTT. Its protein product is CASSLTAGGRTEAFF.

This clone was recorded only once. The CDR3 sequence is CASSWGSDRVNEQFF. CDR3 bases: TGCGCCAGCAGCTGGGGGTCGGACAGGGTCAATGAGCAGTTCTTC. The J gene is TRBJ2-1, the V gene TRBV5-1, with 8 bases lining up with TRBD1. The junction had 8 bases not matched to a gene; V was cut back by 3 bases and J by 6 bases. The CDR3 has 15 amino acids. Germline V gene sequence: CDR1 SGHRS, CDR2 YFSETQ. Drawing the rest from reference TRBV5-1 and TRBJ2-1, the complete variable domain is KAGVTQTPRYLIKTRGQQVTLSCSPISGHRSVSWYQQTPGQGLQFLFEYFSETQRNKGNFPGRFSGRQFSNSRSEMNVSTLELGDSALYLCASSWGSDRVNEQFFGPGTRLTVL.

J is TRBJ2-7 and V is TRBV7-6, with D tentatively TRBD1 (6 bases). Trimming stripped 5 bases from V and 0 bases from J, with 11 bases between. The CDR3 consists of 14 residues. The germline gives CDR1 SGHVS, CDR2 FNYEAQ. The CDR3 region is CASSQGRNSYEQYF. The DNA for the CDR3 is TGTGCCAGCAGCCAGGGGCGGAACTCCTACGAGCAGTACTTC.

The V and J genes are TRBV30 and TRBJ1-2; D is unclear. The CDR3 totals 12 residues. Germline values: CDR1 GTSNPN, CDR2 SVGIG (reference sequence). V dropped 3 bases and J dropped 4 bases, with 9 bases sitting between them. This CDR3 is CAWRGDLYGYTF. The CDR3 coding sequence is TGTGCCTGGAGGGGAGACCTCTATGGCTACACCTTC.

The V call is TRBV7-2, the J call TRBJ1-1, with a weak D call TRBD1 (5 bases). This CDR3 spans 14 amino acids. V shed 3 bases and J shed 1 base, with 9 bases lying between them. The germline CDR1 and CDR2 sequences are SGHTA and FQGNSA. The chain's CDR3 is CASSLAGPNTEAFF. DNA for the CDR3: TGTGCCAGCAGCTTGGCAGGGCCGAACACTGAAGCTTTCTTT.

The V and J genes are TRBV2 and TRBJ2-2; D is perhaps TRBD1 (6 bases). With 4 bases removed from V and 5 bases from J, the gap between germline ends came to 11 bases. The V gene's germline CDR1 is SNHLY and CDR2 FYNNEI. CDR3 length: 14 amino acids. The CDR3 protein is CASSGQGYTGELFF. CDR3 DNA: TGTGCCAGCAGTGGGCAGGGGTATACCGGGGAGCTGTTTTTT.

The gene calls are TRBV7-2 and TRBJ2-7; D might be TRBD1 (6 bases). The CDR3 length is 14 residues. Trimming took 4 bases from V and 3 from J, leaving 13 bases between them. The V gene's germline CDR1 is SGHTA and CDR2 FQGNSA. The CDR3: CASSSVIRGYEQYF. CDR3 nucleotides: TGTGCCAGCAGCTCCGTGATCAGGGGCTACGAGCAGTACTTC.

This sequence joins TRBV10-3 and TRBJ1-5; TRBD1 matches at 8 bases. Trimming cost V 6 bases and J 5 bases; bases outside gene matches: 9. The CDR3 covers 15 residues. Germline CDR1 ENHRY, CDR2 SYGVKD. The CDR3 coding sequence is TGTGCCATCAGCCCAGGGGGCGATTCATATCAGCCCCAGCATTTT. Protein product: CAISPGGDSYQPQHF.

The chain uses TRBV15 and TRBJ1-4, with D possibly TRBD1 on 5 matching bases. The CDR3 totals 15 residues. V lost 5 bases and J lost 3, with 13 bases in between. Germline V gives CDR1 LNHNV, CDR2 YYDKDF (reference sequence). The CDR3 region is CATSLSTGANEKLFF. The CDR3 coding sequence is TGTGCCACCAGCCTTTCCACGGGGGCTAATGAAAAACTGTTTTTT.

The rearrangement joins TRBV6-6 to TRBJ1-5; TRBD1 aligns across 9 bases. J lost 0 bases, V lost 5 bases, and 8 bases had no gene match. The CDR3 is 17 residues long. CDR1 MNHNY and CDR2 SVGAGI come from the germline V gene (reference sequence). CDR3 amino acids: CASSPTGGATSNQPQHF. The CDR3, as DNA: TGTGCCAGCAGTCCGACAGGGGGAGCTACTAGCAATCAGCCCCAGCATTTT.

The chain employs TRBV5-6 and TRBJ1-1, with TRBD1 identical over 9 bases. The CDR3 sequence is 15 residues long. The germline V gene encodes CDR1 SGHDT and CDR2 YYEEEE. V shed 3 bases, J shed 6 bases, and the junction held 9 bases outside the gene matches. CDR3 DNA sequence: TGTGCCAGCAGCTATCAACAGGGGGCTCTGGCTGAAGCTTTCTTT. It specifies CASSYQQGALAEAFF.

This chain connects TRBV19 to TRBJ2-3; the D gene is possibly TRBD2 (6 bases). The length of the CDR3 is 19 residues. Trimming removed 5 bases at V and 0 bases at J, with 24 bases between. Germline assignment: CDR1 LNHDA and CDR2 SQIVND (reference sequence). Here the CDR3 reads CASSGAIGGGSPSTDTQYF. The DNA for the CDR3 is TGTGCCAGTAGTGGGGCGATTGGGGGAGGAAGCCCTAGCACAGATACGCAGTATTTT.

The V call is TRBV6-2 or TRBV6-3, the J call TRBJ2-1; D perhaps matches TRBD2 (5 bases). V was trimmed by 2 bases and J by 5 bases, leaving 7 bases between them. This CDR3 contains 13 residues. The germline gives CDR1 MNHEY, CDR2 SVGEGT. The CDR3 bases are TGTGCCAGCAGTTACCCGACTAACAATGAGCAGTTCTTC. This gives the protein CASSYPTNNEQFF.

The V call is TRBV2, the J call TRBJ2-1, with TRBD2 matching over 9 bases. Trimming cost V 5 bases and J 5 bases; bases outside gene matches: 4. CDR3 size: 14 residues. CDR1 SNHLY and CDR2 FYNNEI come from the germline V gene. The CDR3 loop reads CASSPAGGDNEQFF. The CDR3 coding sequence is TGTGCCAGCAGTCCAGCGGGAGGCGACAATGAGCAGTTCTTC. The variable domain in full, completed from reference TRBV2 and TRBJ2-1, reads EPEVTQTPSHQVTQMGQEVILRCVPISNHLYFYWYRQILGQKVEFLVSFYNNEISEKSEIFDDQFSVERPDGSNFTLKIRSTKLEDSAMYFCASSPAGGDNEQFFGPGTRLTVL.

The chain employs TRBV7-9 and TRBJ1-1, with TRBD1 matching over 11 bases. Germline CDR1 SEHNR, CDR2 FQNEAQ (reference sequence). V gave up 1 base and J gave up 5 bases; unmatched junction bases: 9. CDR3 length equals 17 residues. CDR3 DNA: TGTGCCAGCAGCTTAGACAGGACAGGGGGCTGGCGGACTGAAGCTTTCTTT. Translating gives CASSLDRTGGWRTEAFF.

The DNA for the CDR3 is TGCAGCGTCGCCTCGTTGGCTAGCGAGGAGACCCAGTACTTC. Its translation: CSVASLASEETQYF. The chain has TRBV29-1 and TRBJ2-5, with D possibly matching TRBD2 (6 bases). Germline values: CDR1 SQVTM, CDR2 ANQGSEA. The CDR3 extends over 14 amino acids. Trimming removed 6 bases from V and 5 bases from J, with 19 bases in between.

By sample fraction, this clone is medium-sized. The rearrangement uses TRBV3-1 (or the pseudogene TRBV3-2) and TRBJ2-2; perhaps TRBD2 as D (6 bases). The CDR3 consists of 16 residues. V was trimmed by 6 bases and J by 0 bases, leaving 14 bases between them. Per germline, CDR1 LGHDT and CDR2 YNNKEL (reference sequence). The CDR3 protein is CASSHRAGTNTGELFF. The CDR3 nucleotides are TGTGCCAGCAGTCATCGCGCGGGGACGAACACCGGGGAGCTGTTTTTT.

The chain is built from TRBV5-4 and TRBJ2-7, with D possibly matching TRBD1 (6 bases). V shed 4 bases and J shed 0 bases, with 11 bases lying between them. Germline CDR1 and CDR2: SGHNT and YYREEE (reference sequence). This CDR3 has 14 residues. The CDR3 nucleotides are TGTGCCAGCAGCCAGACAGGCAACTCCTACGAGCAGTACTTC. As protein: CASSQTGNSYEQYF.

This chain uses TRBV19 with TRBJ1-3; 8 bases map to TRBD1. After removal of 1 base from V and 0 bases from J, the junction contained 8 bases not matched to a gene. CDR3 size: 18 residues. Germline CDR1 and CDR2: LNHDA and SQIVND (reference sequence). CDR3 coding DNA: TGTGCCAGTAGTATAGCTCAGGGGGCAGGGAACTCTGGAAACACCATATATTTT. Translating it yields CASSIAQGAGNSGNTIYF. Full variable domain (rest looked up from reference TRBV19 and TRBJ1-3): DGGITQSPKYLFRKEGQNVTLSCEQNLNHDAMYWYRQDPGQGLRLIYYSQIVNDFQKGDIAEGYSVSREKKESFPLTVTSAQKNPTAFYLCASSIAQGAGNSGNTIYFGEGSWLTVV.

V and J are TRBV6-5 and TRBJ1-3; D remains unclear. The CDR3 sequence is 13 residues long. The V gene lost 7 bases and the J gene lost 2 bases, with 9 bases spanning the gap. Germline V gene lookup returns CDR1 MNHEY and CDR2 SVGAGI. The CDR3 DNA follows: TGTGCCAGCACGAGGGCTGCTGGAAACACCATATATTTT. Translating it yields CASTRAAGNTIYF.

This chain connects TRBV5-1 to TRBJ2-2; TRBD2 is a possible D gene (6 bases). The length of the CDR3 is 13 residues. Germline-derived CDR1 and CDR2 are SGHRS and YFSETQ. Trimming stripped 4 bases from V and 6 bases from J, with 10 bases between. This CDR3 is CASSREPAGELFF. The CDR3 region has the DNA TGCGCCAGCAGCCGGGAGCCGGCCGGGGAGCTGTTTTTT.

The genes are TRBV21-1 and TRBJ1-1; TRBD1 is the table's D call and was not checked against the DNA. TRBV21-1 is termed a pseudogene. This CDR3 has 13 residues. The CDR3 DNA sequence: TGTGCCAGCAGCCACAGGGTGGACACTGAAGCTTTCTTT. Its protein is CASSHRVDTEAFF.

The chain joins TRBV7-2 to TRBJ2-2, with D possibly matching TRBD1 (5 bases). Germline V gene lookup returns CDR1 SGHTA and CDR2 FQGNSA. The CDR3 runs to 17 residues. Trimming removed 5 bases from V and 2 bases from J, with 18 bases in between. CDR3 sequence: CASSITRAALNTGELFF. CDR3 nucleotides: TGTGCCAGCAGCATCACCAGGGCAGCCCTTAACACCGGGGAGCTGTTTTTT.

The chain employs TRBV5-5 and TRBJ2-5; 9 bases align to TRBD1. The CDR3 contains 17 residues. V lost 1 base, J lost 4 bases, and 11 bases stayed unmatched. CDR1 is SGHKS and CDR2 is YYEKEE in the germline V gene (reference sequence). The CDR3 DNA sequence: TGTGCCAGCAGCTTGCTGTCTACCGGGACAGGGAGAGAGACCCAGTACTTC. Its protein is CASSLLSTGTGRETQYF.